This entry concerns a single T cell receptor beta chain. PCR used 60 Vbeta primers and 13 Jbeta primers. The data were produced by immunoSEQ multiplex PCR, yet TCRdb's version contains in-frame clones alone and is incomplete. This table has about 98,000 clones, roughly 70% appearing once. Samples came from healthy bone marrow donors. The data stem from a study of cytomegalovirus exposure and HLA in healthy donors. What was sequenced was PBMCs. The receptor was derived from a man in his fifties in good health and CMV-seronegative.

CDR3 residues: CASSVQAHTGELFF. The CDR3 DNA follows: TGTGCCAGCAGTGTGCAAGCCCACACCGGGGAGCTGTTTTTT. The chain recombines TRBV2 with TRBJ2-2; no clear D. The CDR3 extends over 14 amino acids. V lost 4 bases to trimming and J lost 3 bases, with 9 bases between them. Per the germline V gene, CDR1 is SNHLY and CDR2 is FYNNEI.